This is a list of T cell receptor beta chains from one sample in a study of cytomegalovirus exposure and HLA in healthy donors. Assay used: immunoSEQ multiplex PCR; TCRdb lists only in-frame clones, some missing. The sample consists of roughly 150,000 clones, about 71% of them appearing once. Sequenced material: PBMCs. These receptors originate from a woman in her sixties or seventies in good health and CMV-seropositive. Each CDR3 is given with its conserved first and last residue. A D gene is named only where the DNA matches it firmly. The size field is filled for only some rows; it gives once, few, many or a size class.

abundance | j_gene | d_gene | v_gene | CDR3aa | CDR3nt
. | TRBJ2-7 | . | TRBV6-5 | CASSMGGQATYEQYF | TGTGCCAGCAGTATGGGGGGGCAGGCTACCTACGAGCAGTACTTC
. | TRBJ2-1 | TRBD2 | TRBV7-7 | CASSFGLAPYNEQFF | TGTGCCAGCAGCTTCGGACTAGCGCCCTACAATGAGCAGTTCTTC
. | TRBJ2-1 | TRBD2 | TRBV10-3 | CAIRDLAGAYNEQFF | TGTGCCATCAGAGACCTAGCGGGGGCTTACAATGAGCAGTTCTTC
. | TRBJ1-1 | TRBD1 | TRBV29-1 | CSVAGTGPEAFF | TGCAGCGTCGCCGGGACAGGGCCTGAAGCTTTCTTT
once | TRBJ2-3 | . | TRBV28 | CASSFPRGSGTDTQYF | TGTGCCAGCAGTTTCCCCAGGGGATCCGGCACAGATACGCAGTATTTT
. | TRBJ2-7 | . | TRBV6-5 | CASSAPGSYEQYF | TGTGCCAGCAGTGCGCCGGGTTCCTACGAGCAGTACTTC
. | TRBJ2-7 | . | TRBV27 | CASSLRSSSSYEQYF | TGTGCCAGCAGTTTAAGGTCTAGCAGCTCCTACGAGCAGTACTTC
. | TRBJ2-7 | TRBD1 | TRBV2 | CASKGQGFVMSYEQYF | TGTGCCAGCAAGGGACAGGGCTTCGTAATGTCCTACGAGCAGTACTTC
once | TRBJ2-1 | . | TRBV7-8 | CASSLDKAGRQFF | TGTGCCAGCAGCTTAGACAAGGCGGGGAGGCAGTTCTTC
. | TRBJ1-1 | . | TRBV19 | CASSIPGQREAFF | TGTGCCAGTAGTATCCCGGGACAAAGGGAAGCTTTCTTT
. | TRBJ2-2 | . | TRBV11-3 | CASSLTASTGELFF | TGTGCCAGCAGCCTCACAGCAAGTACCGGGGAGCTGTTTTTT
few | TRBJ1-2 | . | TRBV14 | CASSFSSRGINYGYTF | TGTGCCAGCAGCTTTTCCTCCCGGGGAATTAACTATGGCTACACCTTC
few | TRBJ2-7 | TRBD1 | TRBV11-1 | CASRRQGESYEQYF | TGTGCCAGCAGGAGACAGGGGGAGTCCTACGAGCAGTACTTC
. | TRBJ2-7 | TRBD2 | TRBV12-5 | CASGLVVAGGGLWEQYF | TGTGCTAGTGGTTTGGTAGTAGCGGGAGGAGGTTTGTGGGAGCAGTACTTC
. | TRBJ2-3 | TRBD2 | TRBV2 | CASSVGAGITDTQYF | TGTGCCAGCAGTGTAGGAGCGGGGATCACAGATACGCAGTATTTT
. | TRBJ2-2 | . | TRBV6-6 | CASSYVLGELFF | TGTGCCAGCAGTTACGTACTAGGGGAGCTGTTTTTT
once | TRBJ1-1 | . | TRBV28 | CASSPDTNTEAFF | TGTGCCAGCAGCCCAGACACGAACACTGAAGCTTTCTTT
. | TRBJ2-3 | TRBD2 | TRBV5-6 | CASSLGAGALGNTQYF | TGTGCCAGCAGCTTGGGAGCGGGAGCACTGGGGAATACGCAGTATTTT
few | TRBJ2-7 | . | TRBV28 | CASSLAGYEQYF | TGTGCCAGCAGTTTAGCAGGATACGAGCAGTACTTC
few | TRBJ2-1 | . | TRBV18 | CASSPLQGKGIGNEQFF | TGTGCCAGCTCACCATTGCAGGGAAAGGGGATAGGGAATGAGCAGTTCTTC
few | TRBJ1-3 | . | TRBV18 | CASSPGAGASGNTIYF | TGTGCCAGCTCACCAGGGGCAGGGGCCTCTGGAAACACCATATATTTT
. | TRBJ1-5 | . | TRBV12-1 | CASRPGTGNSNQPQHF | TGTGCCAGCAGACCCGGGACAGGGAACAGCAATCAGCCCCAGCATTTT
. | TRBJ1-1 | . | TRBV6-5 | CASSYREMNTEAFF | TGTGCCAGCAGTTACAGAGAGATGAACACTGAAGCTTTCTTT
. | TRBJ1-2 | TRBD1 | TRBV6-1 | CASNPGEGASYGYTF | TGTGCCAGCAACCCCGGTGAGGGGGCTAGCTATGGCTACACCTTC
. | TRBJ1-4 | . | TRBV4-1 | CASSLLQLTNEKLFF | TGCGCCAGCAGCCTGTTACAGCTGACTAATGAAAAACTGTTTTTT
. | TRBJ1-1 | . | TRBV5-6 | CASSLGTVGTEAFF | TGTGCCAGCAGCTTGGGGACAGTGGGAACTGAAGCTTTCTTT
once | TRBJ2-7 | TRBD1 | TRBV7-8 | CASSSMGQGGSYEQYF | TGTGCCAGCAGCTCGATGGGACAGGGGGGTTCCTACGAGCAGTACTTC
. | TRBJ1-2 | . | TRBV28 | CASSRGGRGGYTF | TGTGCCAGCAGTAGGGGAGGTAGAGGTGGCTACACCTTC
few | TRBJ1-1 | . | TRBV5-4 | CASSGSLTGPTEAFF | TGTGCCAGCAGCGGCAGTTTGACAGGACCCACTGAAGCTTTCTTT
. | TRBJ1-2 | . | TRBV25-1 | CASSETGAYGYTF | TGTGCCAGCAGTGAGACAGGAGCCTATGGCTACACCTTC
. | TRBJ1-3 | . | TRBV19 | CASSIISGNTIYF | TGTGCCAGTAGTATCATTTCTGGAAACACCATATATTTT
. | TRBJ1-1 | TRBD1 | TRBV19 | CASSPGGVGNTEAFF | TGTGCCAGTAGTCCAGGGGGCGTCGGGAACACTGAAGCTTTCTTT
. | TRBJ2-5 | TRBD2 | TRBV5-1 | CASSPSARGQETQYF | TGCGCCAGCAGCCCCTCGGCGCGGGGGCAAGAGACCCAGTACTTC
few | TRBJ1-5 | . | TRBV6-5 | CASSYSNGPQHF | TGTGCCAGCAGTTACTCGAACGGGCCCCAGCATTTT
few | TRBJ1-1 | . | TRBV18 | CASSANREMVTEAFF | TGTGCCAGCTCAGCTAACAGGGAGATGGTCACTGAAGCTTTCTTT
. | TRBJ1-1 | . | TRBV7-9 | CASSNRAGLNTEAFF | TGTGCCAGCAGCAATAGAGCAGGGCTGAACACTGAAGCTTTCTTT
. | TRBJ1-1 | . | TRBV10-2 | CASKSGSGNTEAFF | TGCGCCAGCAAATCAGGGTCTGGGAACACTGAAGCTTTCTTT
. | TRBJ2-7 | . | TRBV27 | CASSFAPVVEQYF | TGTGCCAGCAGTTTTGCTCCTGTAGTGGAGCAGTACTTC
. | TRBJ2-2 | TRBD1 | TRBV7-3 | CASSSLGQGGELFF | TGTGCCAGCAGCTCCCTGGGACAGGGCGGGGAGCTGTTTTTT
. | TRBJ2-7 | . | TRBV7-9 | CASSFQGTLEQYF | TGTGCCAGCAGCTTCCAGGGTACCCTCGAGCAGTACTTC
few | TRBJ1-2 | TRBD1 | TRBV18 | CASSPGTDYGYTF | TGTGCCAGCTCACCAGGGACAGACTATGGCTACACCTTC